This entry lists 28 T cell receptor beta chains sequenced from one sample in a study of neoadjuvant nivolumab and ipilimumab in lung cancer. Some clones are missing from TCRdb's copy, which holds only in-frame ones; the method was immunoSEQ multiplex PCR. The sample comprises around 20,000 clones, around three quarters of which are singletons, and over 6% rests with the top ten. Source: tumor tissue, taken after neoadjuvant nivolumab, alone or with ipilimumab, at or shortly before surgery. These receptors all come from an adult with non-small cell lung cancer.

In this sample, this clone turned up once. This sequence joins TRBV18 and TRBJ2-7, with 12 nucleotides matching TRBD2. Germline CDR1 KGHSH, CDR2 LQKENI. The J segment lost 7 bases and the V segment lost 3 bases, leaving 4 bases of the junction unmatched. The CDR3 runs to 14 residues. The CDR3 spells CASSPGLAGLEQYF. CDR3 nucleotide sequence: TGTGCCAGCTCACCGGGACTAGCGGGTTTGGAGCAGTACTTC.

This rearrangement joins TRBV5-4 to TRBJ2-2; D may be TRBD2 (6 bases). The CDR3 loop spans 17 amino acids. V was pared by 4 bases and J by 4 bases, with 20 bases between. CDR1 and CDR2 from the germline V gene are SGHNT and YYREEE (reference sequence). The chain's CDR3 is CASSLKLAGSFTGELFF. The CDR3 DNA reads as TGTGCCAGCAGCCTCAAACTAGCCGGGTCGTTCACCGGGGAGCTGTTTTTT.

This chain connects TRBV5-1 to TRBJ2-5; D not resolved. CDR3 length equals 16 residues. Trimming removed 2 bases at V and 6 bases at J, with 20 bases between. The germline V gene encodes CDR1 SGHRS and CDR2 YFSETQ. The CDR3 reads CASSLAASESRKTQYF. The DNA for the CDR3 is TGCGCCAGCAGCTTAGCAGCGTCGGAGAGTAGAAAGACCCAGTACTTC. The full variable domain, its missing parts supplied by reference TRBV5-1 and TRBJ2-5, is KAGVTQTPRYLIKTRGQQVTLSCSPISGHRSVSWYQQTPGQGLQFLFEYFSETQRNKGNFPGRFSGRQFSNSRSEMNVSTLELGDSALYLCASSLAASESRKTQYFGPGTRLLVL.

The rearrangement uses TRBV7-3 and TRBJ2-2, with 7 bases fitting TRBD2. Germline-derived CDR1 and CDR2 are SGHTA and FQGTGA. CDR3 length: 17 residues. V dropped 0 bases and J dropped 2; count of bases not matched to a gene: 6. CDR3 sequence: CASSLTPSGLNTGELFF. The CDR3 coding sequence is TGTGCCAGCAGCTTAACCCCTAGCGGACTTAACACCGGGGAGCTGTTTTTT.

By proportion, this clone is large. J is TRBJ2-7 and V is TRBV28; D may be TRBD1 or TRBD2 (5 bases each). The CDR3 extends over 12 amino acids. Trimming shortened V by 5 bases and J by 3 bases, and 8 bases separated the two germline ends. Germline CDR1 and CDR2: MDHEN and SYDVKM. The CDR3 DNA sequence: TGTGCCAGCAGTAGGGGAGACTACGAGCAGTACTTC. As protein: CASSRGDYEQYF.

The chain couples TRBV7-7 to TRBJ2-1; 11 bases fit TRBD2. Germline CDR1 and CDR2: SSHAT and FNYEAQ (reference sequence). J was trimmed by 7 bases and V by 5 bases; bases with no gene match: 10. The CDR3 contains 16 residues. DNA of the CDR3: TGTGCCAGCAGCCTGGGACTAGCGGAATCGGGGAATGAGCAGTTCTTC. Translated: CASSLGLAESGNEQFF.

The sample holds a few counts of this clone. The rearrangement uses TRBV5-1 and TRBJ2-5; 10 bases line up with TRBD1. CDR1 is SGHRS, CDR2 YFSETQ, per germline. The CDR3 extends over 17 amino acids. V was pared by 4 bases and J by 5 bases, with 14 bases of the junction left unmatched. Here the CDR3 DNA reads TGCGCCAGCAGCCCCAGTCGGCGACAGGGGGCAGGGGAGACCCAGTACTTC. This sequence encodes CASSPSRRQGAGETQYF.

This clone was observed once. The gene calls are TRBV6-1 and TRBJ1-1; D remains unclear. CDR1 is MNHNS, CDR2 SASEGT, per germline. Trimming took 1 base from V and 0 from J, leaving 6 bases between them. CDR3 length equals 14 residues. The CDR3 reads CASSEVGLNTEAFF. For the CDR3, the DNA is TGTGCCAGCAGTGAAGTTGGACTGAACACTGAAGCTTTCTTT.

CDR3: CASSPRLVTTYEQYF. The DNA for the CDR3 is TGTGCCAGCAGCCCTCGACTAGTTACAACCTACGAGCAGTACTTC. The rearrangement links TRBV7-9 to TRBJ2-7; TRBD2 might be the D (6 bases). The CDR3 sequence is 15 residues long. V lost 5 bases to trimming and J lost 2 bases, with 16 bases between them. Per the germline V gene, CDR1 is SEHNR and CDR2 is FQNEAQ (reference sequence).

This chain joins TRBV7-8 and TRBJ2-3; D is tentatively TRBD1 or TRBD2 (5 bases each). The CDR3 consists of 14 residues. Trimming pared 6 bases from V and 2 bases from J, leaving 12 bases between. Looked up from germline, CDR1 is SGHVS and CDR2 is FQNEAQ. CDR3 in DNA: TGTGCCAGCAGGGCCGGGACGTCCACAGATACGCAGTATTTT. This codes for CASRAGTSTDTQYF.

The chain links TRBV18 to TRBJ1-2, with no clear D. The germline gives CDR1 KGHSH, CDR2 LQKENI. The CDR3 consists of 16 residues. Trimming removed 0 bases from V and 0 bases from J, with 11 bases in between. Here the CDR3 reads CASSPPGRPANYGYTF. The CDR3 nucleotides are TGTGCCAGCTCACCACCGGGCCGGCCAGCTAACTATGGCTACACCTTC. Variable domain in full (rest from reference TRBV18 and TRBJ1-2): NAGVMQNPRHLVRRRGQEARLRCSPMKGHSHVYWYRQLPEEGLKFMVYLQKENIIDESGMPKERFSAEFPKEGPSILRIQQVVRGDSAAYFCASSPPGRPANYGYTFGSGTRLTVV.

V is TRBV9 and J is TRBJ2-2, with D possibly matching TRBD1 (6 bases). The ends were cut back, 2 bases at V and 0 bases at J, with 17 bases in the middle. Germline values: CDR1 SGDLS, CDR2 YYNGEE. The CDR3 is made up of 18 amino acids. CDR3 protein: CASSVTHHDRTNTGELFF. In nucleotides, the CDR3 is TGTGCCAGCAGCGTGACCCATCATGACAGGACGAACACCGGGGAGCTGTTTTTT.

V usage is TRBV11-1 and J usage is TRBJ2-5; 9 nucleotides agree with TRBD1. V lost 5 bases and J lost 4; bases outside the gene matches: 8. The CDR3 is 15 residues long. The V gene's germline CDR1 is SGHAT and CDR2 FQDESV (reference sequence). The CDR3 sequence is CASSPLQGAGETQYF. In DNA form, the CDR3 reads TGTGCCAGCAGCCCACTACAGGGGGCGGGAGAGACCCAGTACTTC.

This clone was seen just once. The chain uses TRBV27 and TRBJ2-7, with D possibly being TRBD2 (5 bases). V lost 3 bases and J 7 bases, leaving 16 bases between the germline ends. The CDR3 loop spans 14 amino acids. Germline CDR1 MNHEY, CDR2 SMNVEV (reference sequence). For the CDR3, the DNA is TGTGCCAGCAGTTTCGGCACTCTAACGGGGGAGCAGTACTTC. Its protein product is CASSFGTLTGEQYF.

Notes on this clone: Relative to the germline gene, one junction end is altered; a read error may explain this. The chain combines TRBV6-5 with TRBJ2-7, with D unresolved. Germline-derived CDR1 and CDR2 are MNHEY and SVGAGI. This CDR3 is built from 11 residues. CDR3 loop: CASSNSYEQYF. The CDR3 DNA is TGTGCCAGCAGTAACTCCTACGAGCAGTACTTC.

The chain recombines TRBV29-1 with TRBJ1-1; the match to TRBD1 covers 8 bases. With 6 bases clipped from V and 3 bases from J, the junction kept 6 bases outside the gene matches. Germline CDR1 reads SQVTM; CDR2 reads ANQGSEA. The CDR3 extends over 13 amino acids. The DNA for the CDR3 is TGCAGCGTCGCCAGGGGGCTGTACACTGAAGCTTTCTTT. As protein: CSVARGLYTEAFF.

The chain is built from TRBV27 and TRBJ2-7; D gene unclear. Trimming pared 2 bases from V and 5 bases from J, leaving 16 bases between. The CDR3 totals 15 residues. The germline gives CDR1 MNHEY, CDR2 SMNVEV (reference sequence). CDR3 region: CASSLGGGRAHEQYF. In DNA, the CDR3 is TGTGCCAGCAGTTTAGGCGGCGGTCGAGCCCACGAGCAGTACTTC.

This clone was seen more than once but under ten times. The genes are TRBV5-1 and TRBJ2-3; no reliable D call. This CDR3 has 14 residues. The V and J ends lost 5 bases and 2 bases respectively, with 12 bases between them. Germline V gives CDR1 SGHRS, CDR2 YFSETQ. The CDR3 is CASRGPTFTDTQYF. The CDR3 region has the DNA TGCGCCAGCAGAGGACCCACTTTCACAGATACGCAGTATTTT.

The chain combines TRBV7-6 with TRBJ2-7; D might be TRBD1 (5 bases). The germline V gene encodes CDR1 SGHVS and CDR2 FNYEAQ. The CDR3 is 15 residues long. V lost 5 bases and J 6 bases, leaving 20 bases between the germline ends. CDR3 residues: CASSPSTASAGEQYF. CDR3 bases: TGTGCCAGCAGCCCTTCGACAGCCTCGGCCGGCGAGCAGTACTTC.

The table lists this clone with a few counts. Written as DNA, the CDR3 is TGTGCCAGCAGCCCCGACAGGGTAAAGTGGGGCTACACCTTC. This sequence encodes CASSPDRVKWGYTF. This chain links TRBV9 with TRBJ1-2; 7 nucleotides line up with TRBD1. Germline CDR1 SGDLS, CDR2 YYNGEE. There are 14 residues in the CDR3. V was pared by 4 bases and J by 8 bases, with 11 bases of the junction left unmatched.

CDR3 coding DNA: TGTGCCAGCAGTTCTCACAGGGGACCCGGGGAGCTGTTTTTT. This sequence encodes CASSSHRGPGELFF. The chain uses TRBV27 and TRBJ2-2; 7 nucleotides line up with TRBD1. The CDR3 sequence is 14 residues long. J was trimmed by 6 bases and V by 4 bases; bases with no gene match: 5. Germline CDR1 MNHEY, CDR2 SMNVEV (reference sequence).

CDR3 coding DNA: TGCAGTTTGACGGGAGGTGGTGAGCAGTTCTTC. It is translated as CSLTGGGEQFF. The V and J genes are TRBV20-1 and TRBJ2-1; TRBD2 agrees at 7 bases. The CDR3 loop spans 11 amino acids. Germline V gives CDR1 DFQATT, CDR2 SNEGSKA (reference sequence). Losses at the gene ends were 8 bases for V and 9 bases for J; bases not matched to a gene: 7.

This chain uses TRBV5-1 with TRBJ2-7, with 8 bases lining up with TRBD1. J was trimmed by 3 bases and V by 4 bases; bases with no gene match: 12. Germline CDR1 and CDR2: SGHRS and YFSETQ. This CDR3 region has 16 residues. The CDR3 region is CASSTADRGFLYEQYF. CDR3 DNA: TGCGCCAGCAGCACTGCCGACAGGGGATTTCTCTACGAGCAGTACTTC.

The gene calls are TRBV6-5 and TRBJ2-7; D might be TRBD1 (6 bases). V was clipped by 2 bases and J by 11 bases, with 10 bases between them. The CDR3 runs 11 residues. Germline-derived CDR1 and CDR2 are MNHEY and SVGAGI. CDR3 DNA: TGTGCCAGCAGTTACGGGACACAGGAGTACTTC. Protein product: CASSYGTQEYF.

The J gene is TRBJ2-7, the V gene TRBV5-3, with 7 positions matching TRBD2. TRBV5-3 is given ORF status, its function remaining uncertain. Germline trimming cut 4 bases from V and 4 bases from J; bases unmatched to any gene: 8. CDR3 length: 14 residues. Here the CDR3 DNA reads TGTGCCAGAAGCCCCCCAGGGCGGGGGTACGAGCAGTACTTC. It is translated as CARSPPGRGYEQYF.

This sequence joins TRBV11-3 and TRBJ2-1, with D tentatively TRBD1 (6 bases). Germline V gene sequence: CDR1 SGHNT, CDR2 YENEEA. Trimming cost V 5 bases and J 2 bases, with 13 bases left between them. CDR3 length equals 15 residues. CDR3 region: CASSTRGSAYNEQFF. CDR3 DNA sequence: TGTGCCAGCAGCACCAGGGGTAGCGCCTACAATGAGCAGTTCTTC.

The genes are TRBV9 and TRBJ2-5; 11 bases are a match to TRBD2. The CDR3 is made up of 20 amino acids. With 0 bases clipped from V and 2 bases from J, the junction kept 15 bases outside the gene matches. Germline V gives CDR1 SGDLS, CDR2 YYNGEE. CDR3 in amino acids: CASSVVPSSGRAGVQETQYF. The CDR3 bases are TGTGCCAGCAGCGTAGTACCTAGTAGCGGGAGGGCCGGTGTACAAGAGACCCAGTACTTC.

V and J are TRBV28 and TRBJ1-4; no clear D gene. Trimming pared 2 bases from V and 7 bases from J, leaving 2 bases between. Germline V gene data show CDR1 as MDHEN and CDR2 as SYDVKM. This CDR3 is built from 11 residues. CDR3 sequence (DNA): TGTGCCAGCAGTTTAACTGAAAAACTGTTTTTT. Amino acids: CASSLTEKLFF.